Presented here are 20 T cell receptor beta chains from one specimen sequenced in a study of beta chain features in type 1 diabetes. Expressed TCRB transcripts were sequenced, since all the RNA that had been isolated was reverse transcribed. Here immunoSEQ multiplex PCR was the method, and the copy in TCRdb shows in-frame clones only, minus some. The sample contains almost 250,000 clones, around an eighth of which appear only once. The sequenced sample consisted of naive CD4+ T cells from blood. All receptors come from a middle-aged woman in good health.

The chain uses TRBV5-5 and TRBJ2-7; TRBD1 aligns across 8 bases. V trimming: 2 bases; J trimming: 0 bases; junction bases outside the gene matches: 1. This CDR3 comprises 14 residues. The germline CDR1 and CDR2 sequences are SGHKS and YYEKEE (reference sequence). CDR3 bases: TGTGCCAGCAGCTTTGGACAGGGCTCCTACGAGCAGTACTTC. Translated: CASSFGQGSYEQYF.

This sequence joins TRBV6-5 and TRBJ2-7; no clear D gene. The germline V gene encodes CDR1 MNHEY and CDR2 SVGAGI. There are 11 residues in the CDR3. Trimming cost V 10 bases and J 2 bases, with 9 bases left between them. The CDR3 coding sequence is TGTGCCACAACTGGTACCTACGAGCAGTACTTC. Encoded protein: CATTGTYEQYF.

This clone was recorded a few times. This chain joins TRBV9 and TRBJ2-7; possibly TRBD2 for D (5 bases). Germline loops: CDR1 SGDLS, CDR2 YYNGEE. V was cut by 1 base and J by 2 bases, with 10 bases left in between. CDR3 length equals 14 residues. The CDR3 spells CASSVLSGPYEQYF. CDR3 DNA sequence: TGTGCCAGCAGCGTACTAAGCGGCCCCTACGAGCAGTACTTC. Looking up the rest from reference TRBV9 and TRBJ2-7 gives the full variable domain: DSGVTQTPKHLITATGQRVTLRCSPRSGDLSVYWYQQSLDQGLQFLIQYYNGEERAKGNILERFSAQQFPDLHSELNLSSLELGDSALYFCASSVLSGPYEQYFGPGTRLTVT.

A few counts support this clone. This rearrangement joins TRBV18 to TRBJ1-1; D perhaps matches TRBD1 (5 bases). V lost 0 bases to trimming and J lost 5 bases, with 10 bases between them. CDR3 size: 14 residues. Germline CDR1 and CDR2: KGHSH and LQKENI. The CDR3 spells CASSPPTGDTEAFF. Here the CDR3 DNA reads TGTGCCAGCTCACCACCGACGGGGGATACTGAAGCTTTCTTT. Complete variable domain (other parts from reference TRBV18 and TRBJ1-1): NAGVMQNPRHLVRRRGQEARLRCSPMKGHSHVYWYRQLPEEGLKFMVYLQKENIIDESGMPKERFSAEFPKEGPSILRIQQVVRGDSAAYFCASSPPTGDTEAFFGQGTRLTVV.

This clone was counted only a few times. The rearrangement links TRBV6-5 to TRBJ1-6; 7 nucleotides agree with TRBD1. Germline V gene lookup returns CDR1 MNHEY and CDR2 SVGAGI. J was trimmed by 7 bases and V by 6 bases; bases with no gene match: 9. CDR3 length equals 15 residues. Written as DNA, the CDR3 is TGTGCCAGCAGGGGAGTAGGGACAGCCAATTCACCCCTCCACTTT. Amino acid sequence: CASRGVGTANSPLHF.

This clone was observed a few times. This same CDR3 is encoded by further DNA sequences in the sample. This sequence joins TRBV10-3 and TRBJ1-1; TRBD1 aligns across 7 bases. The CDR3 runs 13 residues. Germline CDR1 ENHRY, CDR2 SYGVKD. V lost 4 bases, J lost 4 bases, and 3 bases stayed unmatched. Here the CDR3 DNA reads TGTGCCATCAGTGGACAGGGAGGCACTGAAGCTTTCTTT. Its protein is CAISGQGGTEAFF.

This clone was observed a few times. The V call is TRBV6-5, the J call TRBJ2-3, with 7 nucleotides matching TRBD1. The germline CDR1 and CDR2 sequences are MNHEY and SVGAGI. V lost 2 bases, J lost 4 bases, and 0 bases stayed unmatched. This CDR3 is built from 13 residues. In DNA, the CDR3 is TGTGCCAGCAGTTACCAGGGGGCAGATACGCAGTATTTT. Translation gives CASSYQGADTQYF.

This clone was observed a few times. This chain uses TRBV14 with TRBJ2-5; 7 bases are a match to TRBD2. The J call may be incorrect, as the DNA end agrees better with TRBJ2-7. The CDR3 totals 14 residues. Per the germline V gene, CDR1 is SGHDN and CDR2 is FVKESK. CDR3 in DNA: TGTGCCAGCAGCCACGCCGGCGGGGGCTACGAGCAGTACTTC. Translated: CASSHAGGGYEQYF.

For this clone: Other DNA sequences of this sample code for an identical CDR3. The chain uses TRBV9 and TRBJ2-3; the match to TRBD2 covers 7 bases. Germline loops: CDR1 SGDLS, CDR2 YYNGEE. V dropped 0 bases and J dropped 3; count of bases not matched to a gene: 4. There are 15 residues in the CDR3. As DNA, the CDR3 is TGTGCCAGCAGCGTAGTGGGGGGGGGTACAGATACGCAGTATTTT. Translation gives CASSVVGGGTDTQYF.

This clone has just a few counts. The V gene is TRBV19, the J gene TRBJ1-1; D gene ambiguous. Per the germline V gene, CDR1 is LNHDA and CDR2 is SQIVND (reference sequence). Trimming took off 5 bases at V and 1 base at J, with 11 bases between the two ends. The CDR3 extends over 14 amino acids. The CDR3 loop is CASSGPRGNTEAFF. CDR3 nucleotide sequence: TGTGCCAGTAGTGGCCCGCGAGGGAACACTGAAGCTTTCTTT.

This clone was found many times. CDR3 sequence reads: CASGGGRSEQFF. The DNA of the CDR3 is TGTGCCAGCGGCGGGGGTAGGAGTGAGCAGTTCTTC. The chain has TRBV19 and TRBJ2-1, with 7 bases matching TRBD2. This CDR3 has 12 residues. Looked up from germline, CDR1 is LNHDA and CDR2 is SQIVND (reference sequence). V shed 9 bases, J shed 9 bases, and the junction held 8 bases outside the gene matches.

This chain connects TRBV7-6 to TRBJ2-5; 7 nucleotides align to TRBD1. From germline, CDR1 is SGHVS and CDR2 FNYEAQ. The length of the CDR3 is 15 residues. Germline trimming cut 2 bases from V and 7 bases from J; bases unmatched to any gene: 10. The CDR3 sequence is CASSLSHDRVGTQYF. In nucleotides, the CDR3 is TGTGCCAGCAGCTTATCTCACGACAGGGTAGGGACCCAGTACTTC.

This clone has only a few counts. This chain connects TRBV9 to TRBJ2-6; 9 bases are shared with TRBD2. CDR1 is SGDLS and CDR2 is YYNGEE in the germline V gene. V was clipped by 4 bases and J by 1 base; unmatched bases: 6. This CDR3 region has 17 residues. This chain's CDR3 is CASSMGLAQSGANVLTF. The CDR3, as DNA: TGTGCCAGCAGCATGGGACTAGCCCAGTCTGGGGCCAACGTCCTGACTTTC.

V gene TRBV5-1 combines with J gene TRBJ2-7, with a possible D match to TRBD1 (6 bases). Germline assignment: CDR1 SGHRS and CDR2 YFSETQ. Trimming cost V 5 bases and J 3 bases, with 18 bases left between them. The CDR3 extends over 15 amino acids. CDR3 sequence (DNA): TGCGCCAGCAGAGCTGACGACAGGATATACTACGAGCAGTACTTC. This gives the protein CASRADDRIYYEQYF.

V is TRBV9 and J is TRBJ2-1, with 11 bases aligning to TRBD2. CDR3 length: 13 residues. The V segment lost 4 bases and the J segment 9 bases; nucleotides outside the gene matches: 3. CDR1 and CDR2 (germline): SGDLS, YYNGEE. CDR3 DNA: TGTGCCAGCAGCCAACTAGCGGGGGTTGAGCAGTTCTTC. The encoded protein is CASSQLAGVEQFF.

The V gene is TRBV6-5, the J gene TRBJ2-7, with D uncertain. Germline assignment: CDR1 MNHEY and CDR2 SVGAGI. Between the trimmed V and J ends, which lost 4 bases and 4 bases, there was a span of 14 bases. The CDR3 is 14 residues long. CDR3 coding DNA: TGTGCCAGCAGTTCCCCGACAACTGTATACGAGCAGTACTTC. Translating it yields CASSSPTTVYEQYF.

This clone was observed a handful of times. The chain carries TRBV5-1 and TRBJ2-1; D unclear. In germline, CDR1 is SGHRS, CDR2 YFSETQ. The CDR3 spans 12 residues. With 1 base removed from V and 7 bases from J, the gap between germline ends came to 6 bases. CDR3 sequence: CASSLQRNEQFF. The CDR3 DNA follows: TGCGCCAGCAGCTTGCAACGGAATGAGCAGTTCTTC. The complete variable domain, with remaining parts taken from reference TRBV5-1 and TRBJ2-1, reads KAGVTQTPRYLIKTRGQQVTLSCSPISGHRSVSWYQQTPGQGLQFLFEYFSETQRNKGNFPGRFSGRQFSNSRSEMNVSTLELGDSALYLCASSLQRNEQFFGPGTRLTVL.

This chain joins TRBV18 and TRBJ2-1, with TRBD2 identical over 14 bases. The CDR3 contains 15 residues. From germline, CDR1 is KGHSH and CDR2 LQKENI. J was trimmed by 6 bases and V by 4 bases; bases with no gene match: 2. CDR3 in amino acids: CASSQTSGGANEQFF. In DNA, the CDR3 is TGTGCCAGCTCACAGACTAGCGGGGGGGCCAATGAGCAGTTCTTC.

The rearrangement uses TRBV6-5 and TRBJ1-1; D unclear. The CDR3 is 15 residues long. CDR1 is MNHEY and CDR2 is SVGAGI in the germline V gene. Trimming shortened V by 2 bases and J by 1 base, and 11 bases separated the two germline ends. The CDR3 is CASSYVAVSNTEAFF. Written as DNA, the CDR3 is TGTGCCAGCAGTTACGTCGCGGTTTCGAACACTGAAGCTTTCTTT.

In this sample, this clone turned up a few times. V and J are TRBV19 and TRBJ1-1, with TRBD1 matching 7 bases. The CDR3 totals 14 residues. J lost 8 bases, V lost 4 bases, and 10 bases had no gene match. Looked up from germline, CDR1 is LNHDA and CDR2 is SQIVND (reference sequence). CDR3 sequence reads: CASSNRDSGFEAFF. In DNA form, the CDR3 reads TGTGCCAGTAGTAACCGGGACAGCGGGTTCGAAGCTTTCTTT.